These T cell receptor beta chains were read from a single sample in a study of beta chain features in type 1 diabetes. TCRdb keeps only in-frame clones here, not all; method: immunoSEQ multiplex PCR. The data hold over 15,000 clones, with approximately 47% observed a single time. Material for sequencing was stem cell memory CD4+ T cells from blood. The receptors originated from a woman aged 35 to 49 in good health. Both conserved end residues are part of each CDR3. Fields, in order: V gene, J gene, CDR3 protein.

v_call: TRBV5-4; j_call: TRBJ2-7; cdr3_aa: CASSLRGGSSYEQYF
v_call: TRBV7-8; j_call: TRBJ1-1; cdr3_aa: CASSLVDRGMNTEAFF
v_call: TRBV7-7; j_call: TRBJ2-6; cdr3_aa: CASSPLKQAGANVLTF
v_call: TRBV2; j_call: TRBJ2-5; cdr3_aa: CARLLDRGWETQYF
v_call: TRBV27; j_call: TRBJ1-2; cdr3_aa: CASRDLKGQGPGYGYTF
v_call: TRBV4-2; j_call: TRBJ2-1; cdr3_aa: CASSRITGVKYNEQFF
v_call: TRBV6-5; j_call: TRBJ1-2; cdr3_aa: CASSYSPGQGYGYTF
v_call: TRBV7-8; j_call: TRBJ1-1; cdr3_aa: CASSPRRVNTEAFF
v_call: TRBV15; j_call: TRBJ2-5; cdr3_aa: CATSRGGPLAGGKGETQYF
v_call: TRBV13; j_call: TRBJ2-3; cdr3_aa: CASSLEVLAGGGDTQYF
v_call: TRBV5-1; j_call: TRBJ2-2; cdr3_aa: CASSFTSIGELFF
v_call: TRBV7-2; j_call: TRBJ2-5; cdr3_aa: CASSLALQGRGETQYF
v_call: TRBV25-1; j_call: TRBJ2-5; cdr3_aa: CASSEPRGQETQYF
v_call: TRBV21-1; j_call: TRBJ1-6; cdr3_aa: CASTPYRDRGSPSSYNSPLHF
v_call: TRBV6-6; j_call: TRBJ1-1; cdr3_aa: CASSEQGGDEAFF
v_call: TRBV11-2; j_call: TRBJ2-1; cdr3_aa: CASSGGQVGNEQFF
v_call: TRBV11-2; j_call: TRBJ2-5; cdr3_aa: CASSFGSGGFTETQYF
v_call: TRBV11-2; j_call: TRBJ1-2; cdr3_aa: CASSLGRDGYTF
v_call: TRBV11-3; j_call: TRBJ1-3; cdr3_aa: CASSPRQGRNTIYF
v_call: TRBV5-6; j_call: TRBJ1-2; cdr3_aa: CASTLQERNGYTF
v_call: TRBV7-8; j_call: TRBJ2-5; cdr3_aa: CASSRYQETQYF
v_call: TRBV6-5; j_call: TRBJ1-1; cdr3_aa: CASRRTGTEAFF
v_call: TRBV5-1; j_call: TRBJ2-5; cdr3_aa: CASSLGTSGGPGETQYF
v_call: TRBV7-6; j_call: TRBJ2-3; cdr3_aa: CASSLQGVDTQYF
v_call: TRBV27; j_call: TRBJ2-6; cdr3_aa: CASSFLGQGRPGANVLTF
v_call: TRBV7-8; j_call: TRBJ1-1; cdr3_aa: CAGQGGRENTEAFF
v_call: TRBV25-1; j_call: TRBJ1-1; cdr3_aa: CASSEYGLGQLNTEAFF
v_call: TRBV4-1; j_call: TRBJ2-2; cdr3_aa: CASSQVGTQNTGELFF
v_call: TRBV2; j_call: TRBJ1-3; cdr3_aa: CASSDLTKINTIYF
v_call: TRBV2; j_call: TRBJ2-3; cdr3_aa: CASSEEASGTQYF
v_call: TRBV10-3; j_call: TRBJ2-5; cdr3_aa: CAISEDGEETQYF
v_call: TRBV6-4; j_call: TRBJ2-7; cdr3_aa: CASSASTGFHEQYF
v_call: TRBV6-1; j_call: TRBJ1-2; cdr3_aa: CASSEVRFYGYTF
v_call: TRBV6-6; j_call: TRBJ2-7; cdr3_aa: CASSDRGTAEQYF
v_call: TRBV18; j_call: TRBJ1-5; cdr3_aa: CASTTGNSNQPQHF
v_call: TRBV6-5; j_call: TRBJ1-2; cdr3_aa: CASTGNPWHGYTF
v_call: TRBV19; j_call: TRBJ1-2; cdr3_aa: CASSIGIANYGYTF